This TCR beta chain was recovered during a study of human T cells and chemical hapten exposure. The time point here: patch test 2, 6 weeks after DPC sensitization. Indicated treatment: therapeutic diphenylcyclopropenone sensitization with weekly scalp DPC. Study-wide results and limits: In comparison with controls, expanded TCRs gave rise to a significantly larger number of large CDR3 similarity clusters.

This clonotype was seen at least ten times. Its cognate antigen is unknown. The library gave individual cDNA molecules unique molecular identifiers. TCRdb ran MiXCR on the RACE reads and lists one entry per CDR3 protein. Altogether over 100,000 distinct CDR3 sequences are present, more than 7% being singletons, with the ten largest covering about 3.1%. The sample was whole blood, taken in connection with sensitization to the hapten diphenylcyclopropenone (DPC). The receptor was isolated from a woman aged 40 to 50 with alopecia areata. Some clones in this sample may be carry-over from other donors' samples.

DNA for the CDR3: TGTGCCAGCAGTCAGGACAGAATCAATCAGCCCCAGCATTTT. Its protein product is CASSQDRINQPQHF. The rearrangement links TRBV7-9 to TRBJ1-5, with D possibly matching TRBD1 (6 bases). This CDR3 spans 14 amino acids. Trimming shortened V by 6 bases and J by 3 bases, and 12 bases separated the two germline ends. From germline, CDR1 is SEHNR and CDR2 FQNEAQ (reference sequence).